This T cell receptor (beta chain) appears in the sequencing data of a study of blood T cell repertoires in COVID-19. Sequencing used immunoSEQ multiplex PCR; TCRdb keeps in-frame clones, though not all of them. The profile shows approximately 65,000 clones, around 80% of them singletons. The V segment lost 7 bases and the J segment 3 bases; nucleotides outside the gene matches: 3. This CDR3 has 13 residues. CDR1 and CDR2 from the germline V gene are MNHNY and SVGAGI (reference sequence). The source is a man at least 80 years old with acute or convalescent COVID-19. The gene calls are TRBV6-6 and TRBJ2-7; 10 nucleotides agree with TRBD1. Sequences were obtained from peripheral blood. This CDR3 reads CASTRTGGYEQYF. CDR3 in DNA: TGTGCCAGCACCAGGACAGGGGGCTACGAGCAGTACTTC.